This TCR beta chain was captured by sequencing in a study of cytomegalovirus exposure and HLA in healthy donors. About this clone: What it binds is unknown.

Germline V lookup: CDR1 SGHTA, CDR2 FQGNSA. Trimming pared 5 bases from V and 4 bases from J, leaving 18 bases between. The CDR3 sequence is 15 residues long. Broader study findings: Most subjects' HLA-A and HLA-B alleles were reportedly predicted from TCR beta sequences. Association with HLA alleles at 0.05 false discovery rate was found for 16,951 TCR beta sequences in a later analysis. Highest at DRB1 and lowest at HLA-C, TCR association rates differed among HLA loci in a later analysis.

In the PCR, 60 Vbeta and 13 Jbeta primers were used. Clones were read by immunoSEQ multiplex PCR, and TCRdb kept only the in-frame ones, dropping some. The data show roughly 120,000 clones, more than 65% seen once. Sequenced material: PBMCs. The V gene is TRBV7-2, the J gene TRBJ2-7, with a possible D match to TRBD1 (6 bases). The clonotype was recovered from a human donor in good health. The CDR3: CASSPQGLVGYEQYF. The CDR3 DNA reads TGTGCCAGCAGCCCTCAGGGGTTGGTCGGGTACGAGCAGTACTTC.